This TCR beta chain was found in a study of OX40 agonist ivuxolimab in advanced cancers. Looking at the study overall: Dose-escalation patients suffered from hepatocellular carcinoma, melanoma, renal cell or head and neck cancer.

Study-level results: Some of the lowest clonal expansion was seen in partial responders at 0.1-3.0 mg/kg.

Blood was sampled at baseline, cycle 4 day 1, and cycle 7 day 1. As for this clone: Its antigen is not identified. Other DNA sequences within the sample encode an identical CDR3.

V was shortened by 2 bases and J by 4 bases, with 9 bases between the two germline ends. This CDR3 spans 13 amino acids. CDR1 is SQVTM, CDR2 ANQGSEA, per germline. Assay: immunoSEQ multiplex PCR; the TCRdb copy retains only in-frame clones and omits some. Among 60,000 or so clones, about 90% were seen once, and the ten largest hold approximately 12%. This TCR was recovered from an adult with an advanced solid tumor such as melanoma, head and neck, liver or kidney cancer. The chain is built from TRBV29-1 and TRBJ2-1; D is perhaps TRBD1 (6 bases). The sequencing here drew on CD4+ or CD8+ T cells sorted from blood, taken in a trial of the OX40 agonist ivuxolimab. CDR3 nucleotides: TGCAGCGTTGAAAGAGGGGGTTACAATGAGCAGTTCTTC. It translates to CSVERGGYNEQFF.